These 26 T cell receptor beta chains originate from one sample sequenced in a study of sequential checkpoint blockade in melanoma. The treatment denotes: randomized to nivolumab then ipilimumab (arm A) or the reverse (arm B). Libraries were prepared by immunoSEQ multiplex PCR; TCRdb keeps only in-frame clonotypes and omits some of them. The repertoire holds 35,000 to 40,000 clones, with more than 80% as singletons. The sequencing here drew on CD8+ T cells sorted from blood (inferred from file names), taken from a patient given nivolumab and ipilimumab in sequence. The receptors here all came from a human donor with melanoma.

The chain combines TRBV15 with TRBJ2-5; possible D gene TRBD2, 6 bases. Trimming removed 5 bases from V and 4 bases from J, with 14 bases in between. The CDR3 contains 14 residues. CDR1 and CDR2 (germline): LNHNV, YYDKDF (reference sequence). DNA for the CDR3: TGTGCCACCAGCGGCCGGGGACTCTCAGAGACCCAGTACTTC. Its translation is CATSGRGLSETQYF. Using reference TRBV15 and TRBJ2-5 for the parts outside the CDR3, the full variable domain is DAMVIQNPRYQVTQFGKPVTLSCSQTLNHNVMYWYQQKSSQAPKLLFHYYDKDFNNEADTPDNFQSRRPNTSFCFLDIRSPGLGDTAMYLCATSGRGLSETQYFGPGTRLLVL.

The chain couples TRBV28 to TRBJ2-1, with 12 bases aligning to TRBD2. Trimming removed 4 bases from V and 9 bases from J; junction bases left unmatched: 10. The germline CDR1 and CDR2 sequences are MDHEN and SYDVKM. The CDR3 is made up of 16 amino acids. The CDR3 here is CASSSPASGRAGEQFF. As DNA, the CDR3 is TGTGCCAGCAGTTCCCCTGCTAGCGGGAGGGCCGGTGAGCAGTTCTTC. Full variable domain (remainder filled in from reference TRBV28 and TRBJ2-1): DVKVTQSSRYLVKRTGEKVFLECVQDMDHENMFWYRQDPGLGLRLIYFSYDVKMKEKGDIPEGYSVSREKKERFSLILESASTNQTSMYLCASSSPASGRAGEQFFGPGTRLTVL.

The V call is TRBV10-3, the J call TRBJ1-2; D gene ambiguous. Trimming left V 0 bases short and J 6 bases short, with 11 bases between. This CDR3 is 14 amino acids long. Germline V CDR1 and CDR2: ENHRY, SYGVKD. The CDR3 sequence: CAISESHLVDGYTF. The DNA for the CDR3 is TGTGCCATCAGTGAGTCCCACTTAGTGGATGGCTACACCTTC.

This rearrangement joins TRBV2 to TRBJ2-5, with 7 bases matching TRBD1. The DNA matches TRBJ2-7 better at its end, which makes the J call doubtful. Per germline, CDR1 SNHLY and CDR2 FYNNEI. The CDR3 runs 12 residues. The CDR3 region has the DNA TGTGCCAGCATTTGGACAGGAAGCGAGCAGTACTTC. Translation gives CASIWTGSEQYF.

The CDR3 reads CASRSGLARNNEQFF. The DNA for the CDR3 is TGTGCCAGCAGATCGGGACTAGCGAGAAACAATGAGCAGTTCTTC. The J gene is TRBJ2-1, the V gene TRBV27; 10 positions match TRBD2. CDR3 length: 15 amino acids. V shed 6 bases, J shed 5 bases, and the junction held 7 bases outside the gene matches. The germline CDR1 and CDR2 sequences are MNHEY and SMNVEV (reference sequence).

This chain links TRBV4-1 with TRBJ1-1, with unresolved D. Germline CDR1 reads MGHRA; CDR2 reads YSYEKL. This CDR3 has 13 residues. Trimming took off 2 bases at V and 0 bases at J, with 4 bases between the two ends. The CDR3 region is CASSQYLNTEAFF. The CDR3, as DNA: TGCGCCAGCAGCCAATATTTGAACACTGAAGCTTTCTTT.

The chain couples TRBV6-5 to TRBJ1-5; no definite D call. Germline CDR1 reads MNHEY; CDR2 reads SVGAGI. V dropped 0 bases and J dropped 5 bases, with 5 bases sitting between them. The CDR3 runs to 13 residues. The CDR3 DNA follows: TGTGCCAGCAGTTACTCGGAGGATCAGCCCCAGCATTTT. Translating it yields CASSYSEDQPQHF.

This clone showed up just once. The gene calls are TRBV13 and TRBJ2-2; D unresolved. This CDR3 has 14 residues. V was pared by 0 bases and J by 5 bases, with 7 bases between. Germline CDR1 reads PRHDT; CDR2 reads FYEKMQ (reference sequence). This chain's CDR3 is CASSLGPVTGELFF. In nucleotides, the CDR3 is TGTGCCAGCAGCTTAGGTCCCGTTACCGGGGAGCTGTTTTTT.

The CDR3 nucleotides read TGTGCCAGCAGTTTAACAGGCCGGCCCCAGCATTTT. It encodes CASSLTGRPQHF. The V call is TRBV27, the J call TRBJ1-5, with a tentative D call TRBD1 (5 bases). This CDR3 contains 12 residues. Germline V gives CDR1 MNHEY, CDR2 SMNVEV (reference sequence). The germline V and J ends were trimmed by 2 bases and 9 bases, with 8 bases remaining between them.

This clone was picked up many times. The genes are TRBV7-2 and TRBJ2-7, with TRBD2 matching 8 bases. The CDR3 consists of 13 residues. CDR1 SGHTA and CDR2 FQGNSA come from the germline V gene. Trimming at V came to 4 bases and at J to 7 bases, leaving 6 bases not matched to a gene. CDR3: CASSSGLAKEQYF. Written as DNA, the CDR3 is TGTGCCAGCAGCTCTGGACTAGCCAAGGAGCAGTACTTC.

The J gene is TRBJ2-4, the V gene TRBV30, with a tentative D call TRBD2 (5 bases). Looked up from germline, CDR1 is GTSNPN and CDR2 is SVGIG (reference sequence). This CDR3 spans 16 amino acids. V shed 1 base and J shed 8 bases, with 21 bases lying between them. As DNA, the CDR3 is TGTGCCTGGAGTGAGGGCCCCCGGGATCTGACGGACATTCAGTACTTC. It specifies CAWSEGPRDLTDIQYF. Complete variable domain (other parts from reference TRBV30 and TRBJ2-4): SQTIHQWPATLVQPVGSPLSLECTVEGTSNPNLYWYRQAAGRGLQLLFYSVGIGQISSEVPQNLSASRPQDRQFILSSKKLLLSDSGFYLCAWSEGPRDLTDIQYFGAGTRLSVL.

This chain uses TRBV5-1 with TRBJ2-2; tentative D call: TRBD1 (6 bases). V lost 4 bases to trimming and J lost 3 bases, with 16 bases between them. The CDR3 runs to 16 residues. In germline, CDR1 is SGHRS, CDR2 YFSETQ. CDR3 coding DNA: TGCGCCAGCAGCCCGACAGGCTCGCGGGACACCGGGGAGCTGTTTTTT. The encoded protein is CASSPTGSRDTGELFF. The full variable domain, in which reference TRBV5-1 and TRBJ2-2 provide the parts outside the CDR3, is KAGVTQTPRYLIKTRGQQVTLSCSPISGHRSVSWYQQTPGQGLQFLFEYFSETQRNKGNFPGRFSGRQFSNSRSEMNVSTLELGDSALYLCASSPTGSRDTGELFFGEGSRLTVL.

This chain joins TRBV13 and TRBJ2-3; no reliable D call. V was clipped by 1 base and J by 5 bases, with 16 bases between them. The length of the CDR3 is 16 residues. In germline, CDR1 is PRHDT, CDR2 FYEKMQ (reference sequence). The CDR3 region has the DNA TGTGCCAGCAGCTTAGTTGTAGCTGGAAGGATAGATACGCAGTATTTT. Amino acids: CASSLVVAGRIDTQYF.

This chain connects TRBV25-1 to TRBJ2-5, with D possibly matching TRBD1 (5 bases). The CDR3 is made up of 15 amino acids. Germline CDR1 and CDR2: MGHDK and SYGVNS. Trimming cost V 1 base and J 4 bases, with 13 bases left between them. The CDR3 region has the DNA TGTGCCAGCAGTGAATCCCTCCAGGGCGGAGAGACCCAGTACTTC. It codes for CASSESLQGGETQYF.

V is TRBV6-5 and J is TRBJ1-1, with 7 nucleotides matching TRBD1. The CDR3 has 15 residues. J was trimmed by 3 bases and V by 5 bases; bases with no gene match: 9. Looked up from germline, CDR1 is MNHEY and CDR2 is SVGAGI. CDR3 sequence (DNA): TGTGCCAGCAGTGCCGCGGCAGGGGGGTACACTGAAGCTTTCTTT. Amino acid sequence: CASSAAAGGYTEAFF.

CDR3 nucleotides: TGTGCTAGTTGCGACTTTAGCTCCTACAATGAGCAGTTCTTC. Its translation is CASCDFSSYNEQFF. The chain carries TRBV12-5 and TRBJ2-1; D not certain. V was pared by 8 bases and J by 0 bases, with 11 bases between. Germline V lookup: CDR1 LGHNT, CDR2 FRNRAP. The CDR3 is made up of 14 amino acids.

This clone was found a few times. The rearrangement joins TRBV6-4 to TRBJ2-1; 8 bases map to TRBD1. Germline CDR1 reads MRHNA; CDR2 reads SNTAGT. The CDR3 totals 14 residues. J was trimmed by 2 bases and V by 6 bases; bases with no gene match: 3. The CDR3 loop reads CASSPGGPYNEQFF. In DNA, the CDR3 is TGTGCCAGCAGCCCAGGGGGCCCCTACAATGAGCAGTTCTTC.

V and J are TRBV6-1 and TRBJ2-5, with D possibly being TRBD1 (5 bases). This CDR3 spans 15 amino acids. The germline V gene encodes CDR1 MNHNS and CDR2 SASEGT. The germline V and J ends were trimmed by 2 bases and 0 bases, with 10 bases remaining between them. The CDR3 DNA follows: TGTGCCAGCAGTGAATGGGGCCAGTACCAAGAGACCCAGTACTTC. Amino acid sequence: CASSEWGQYQETQYF.

This chain uses TRBV14 with TRBJ2-1, with no clear D. Trimming stripped 4 bases from V and 3 bases from J, with 25 bases between. The CDR3 has 19 amino acids. Germline V CDR1 and CDR2: SGHDN, FVKESK. In DNA form, the CDR3 reads TGTGCCAGCAGCCCAATATTTGGGCCTATGACCTCCGGCTACAATGAGCAGTTCTTC. Encoded protein: CASSPIFGPMTSGYNEQFF.

This clone has a single count. The junction differs from germline at one of its ends, possibly a read error. The J gene is TRBJ1-3, the V gene TRBV27; tentative D call: TRBD1 (5 bases). The CDR3 spans 14 residues. The germline gives CDR1 MNHEY, CDR2 SMNVEV (reference sequence). CDR3 coding DNA: TGTACCAGCAGCCCACGGGGGAGTGGAAACACCATATATTTT. This encodes CTSSPRGSGNTIYF.

Only a few counts were recorded for this clone. The V gene is TRBV5-1, the J gene TRBJ2-1; a possible D gene is TRBD2 (6 bases). CDR3 length: 15 residues. Germline values: CDR1 SGHRS, CDR2 YFSETQ. V lost 0 bases, J lost 7 bases, and 14 bases lay in between. CDR3 DNA: TGCGCCAGCAGCTTGGGCGGGGTAGGCGGGAATGAGCAGTTCTTC. Translated, it gives CASSLGGVGGNEQFF.

This clone has a handful of counts. In DNA, the CDR3 is TGTGCCAGCAGCTTGGGTGGGACAGGGGGATACGAGCAGTACGTC. It codes for CASSLGGTGGYEQYV. The chain carries TRBV7-9 and TRBJ2-7; the match to TRBD1 covers 11 bases. Germline V gene data show CDR1 as SEHNR and CDR2 as FQNEAQ (reference sequence). J gave up 4 bases and V 3 bases, and 5 bases lay outside the gene matches. The length of the CDR3 is 15 residues.

The chain is built from TRBV14 and TRBJ2-1, with 8 bases fitting TRBD1. V dropped 4 bases and J dropped 3; count of bases not matched to a gene: 5. The CDR3 covers 15 residues. Germline V gives CDR1 SGHDN, CDR2 FVKESK. DNA of the CDR3: TGTGCCAGCAGCCTTGGGACAGGTCACTACAATGAGCAGTTCTTC. Translated: CASSLGTGHYNEQFF.

The chain recombines TRBV27 with TRBJ2-4; no clear D. Germline CDR1 MNHEY, CDR2 SMNVEV (reference sequence). The CDR3 consists of 14 residues. Trimming stripped 0 bases from V and 0 bases from J, with 3 bases between. CDR3: CASSLSLAKNIQYF. CDR3 coding DNA: TGTGCCAGCAGTTTATCCCTAGCCAAAAACATTCAGTACTTC.

The V and J genes are TRBV7-9 and TRBJ2-7; TRBD1 aligns across 11 bases. CDR1 and CDR2 from the germline V gene are SEHNR and FQNEAQ (reference sequence). This CDR3 has 14 amino acids. The V and J ends lost 5 bases and 5 bases, in that order; junction bases with no gene match: 5. Here the CDR3 DNA reads TGTGCCAGCAGCCCCCGGACAGGGGGCCACGAGCAGTACTTC. Translation: CASSPRTGGHEQYF.

V usage is TRBV19 and J usage is TRBJ1-1; no definite D call. The CDR3 contains 13 residues. Trimming shortened V by 3 bases and J by 1 base, and 6 bases separated the two germline ends. Germline V CDR1 and CDR2: LNHDA, SQIVND (reference sequence). The CDR3 bases are TGTGCCAGTAGTATTCTCGGGAACACTGAAGCTTTCTTT. It yields the protein CASSILGNTEAFF.